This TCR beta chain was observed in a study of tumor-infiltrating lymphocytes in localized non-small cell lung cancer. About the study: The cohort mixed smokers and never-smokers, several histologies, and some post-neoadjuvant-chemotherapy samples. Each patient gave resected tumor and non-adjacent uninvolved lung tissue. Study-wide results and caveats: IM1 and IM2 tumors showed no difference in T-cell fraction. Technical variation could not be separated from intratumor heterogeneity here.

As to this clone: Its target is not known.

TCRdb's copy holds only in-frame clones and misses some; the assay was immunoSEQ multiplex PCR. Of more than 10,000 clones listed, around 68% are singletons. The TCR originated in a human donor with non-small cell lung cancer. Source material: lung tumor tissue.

For the CDR3, the DNA is TGTGCCAGCAGCAAAGAAAAGGAGGGTACCACTGAAGCTTTCTTT. This translates into CASSKEKEGTTEAFF. The rearrangement uses TRBV21-1 and TRBJ1-1. TRBV21-1 is classified as a pseudogene. There are 15 residues in the CDR3.